The 5 T cell receptor beta chains listed next were all sequenced from one sample in a study of blood T cell repertoires in COVID-19 (dated by TCRdb to 2020 to 2022). The method behind the library was the immunoSEQ multiplex PCR assay. TCRdb re-hosts the immuneACCESS table, in-frame sequences only. Its copies lack some clones; in the studies checked, an unresolved V gene accounts for under half of them, and the cause for the rest is not known. Here the sample has about 180,000 clones; roughly nine tenths occur a single time. The biggest ten clones account for less than 2% of the sample. The sequenced sample consisted of peripheral blood. The receptors come from a man younger than 35 who had recovered from COVID-19.

CDR3 nucleotide sequence: TGTGCCAGCAGCCCCCGGGCGATGGGGGGCGGGGAGCTGTTTTTT. It codes for CASSPRAMGGGELFF. V and J are TRBV14 and TRBJ2-2; D might be TRBD2 (6 bases). Germline V CDR1 and CDR2: SGHDN, FVKESK. The length of the CDR3 is 15 residues. V gave up 4 bases and J gave up 7 bases, with 16 bases separating them.

The V and J genes are TRBV2 and TRBJ2-7; D gene unclear. V lost 4 bases and J lost 7, with 8 bases in between. Germline V lookup: CDR1 SNHLY, CDR2 FYNNEI. The CDR3 has 11 residues. The CDR3 coding sequence is TGTGCCAGCAGTGTTGTCCCGGAGCAGTACTTC. Amino acids: CASSVVPEQYF.

This rearrangement joins TRBV9 to TRBJ1-5, with 12 bases that match TRBD1. Germline CDR1 reads SGDLS; CDR2 reads YYNGEE. With 4 bases clipped from V and 3 bases from J, the junction kept 5 bases outside the gene matches. This CDR3 has 16 amino acids. DNA of the CDR3: TGTGCCAGCAGCCCGGGACAGGGGGCACTCAATCAGCCCCAGCATTTT. Translating it yields CASSPGQGALNQPQHF.

The rearrangement uses TRBV4-3 and TRBJ2-3, with 7 bases aligning to TRBD1. The germline CDR1 and CDR2 sequences are LGHNA and YSLEER. The CDR3 covers 18 residues. V trimming: 1 base; J trimming: 0 bases; junction bases outside the gene matches: 10. The CDR3 reads CASSQVGGRHLSTDTQYF. The CDR3 region has the DNA TGCGCCAGCAGCCAAGTAGGGGGCCGGCACCTCAGCACAGATACGCAGTATTTT.

The chain combines TRBV7-9 with TRBJ2-7; the D gene is possibly TRBD1 (6 bases). V lost 2 bases and J lost 12, with 14 bases in between. The CDR3 has 12 amino acids. Germline values: CDR1 SEHNR, CDR2 FQNEAQ (reference sequence). CDR3 residues: CASSLHGAGVYF. The DNA of the CDR3 is TGTGCCAGCAGCTTACACGGGGCAGGGGTGTACTTC.